This record covers a single T cell receptor beta chain. The assay was immunoSEQ multiplex PCR, and TCRdb's table has in-frame clones only and misses some. The repertoire has some 120,000 clones, just under 80% of them found once; the top ten carry roughly 25%. These data belong to a study of blood T cell repertoires in COVID-19. Germline loops: CDR1 MNHEY, CDR2 SVGEGT. There are 17 residues in the CDR3. Deletions cut 0 bases from V and 0 bases from J, with 15 bases between. The sequence came from a human donor in a cohort sampled during active COVID-19. What was sequenced was peripheral blood. This rearrangement joins TRBV6-2 or TRBV6-3 to TRBJ2-7, with D possibly matching TRBD1 (5 bases). In DNA form, the CDR3 reads TGTGCCAGCAGTTACTCCTCGCAGGGTCAGAACTCCTACGAGCAGTACTTC. Translation gives CASSYSSQGQNSYEQYF.